This T cell receptor beta chain emerged from a study of cytomegalovirus exposure and HLA in healthy donors. The assay was immunoSEQ multiplex PCR, and TCRdb's table has in-frame clones only and misses some. The sample holds around 260,000 clones, around 90% seen once. The CDR3 runs 13 residues. V dropped 6 bases and J dropped 5; count of bases not matched to a gene: 0. Germline V gene data show CDR1 as MNHEY and CDR2 as SMNVEV (reference sequence). The chain recombines TRBV27 with TRBJ2-1, with 11 bases matching TRBD2. The sequenced sample was PBMCs. The clonotype was recovered from a woman in her thirties in good health and CMV-seronegative. The CDR3 reads CASRGLADNEQFF. In nucleotides, the CDR3 is TGTGCCAGCAGGGGACTAGCGGACAATGAGCAGTTCTTC.